This T cell receptor (beta chain) was sequenced in a study of blood T cell repertoires in COVID-19. Across the whole study: Acute and convalescent COVID-19 samples came from the United States, Italy and Spain.

The CDR3 runs to 11 residues. V gave up 3 bases and J gave up 5 bases, with 5 bases separating them. CDR1 and CDR2 from the germline V gene are LNHDA and SQIVND (reference sequence). In the original workflow: How many nucleated cells were present was estimated from reference gene primer amplification. Some clones are missing from TCRdb's copy, which holds only in-frame ones; the method was immunoSEQ multiplex PCR. The V and J calls and clone size come from that table; D and trimming were worked out from the DNA. This sample has approximately 240,000 clones; about nine tenths occur once, and the top ten carry under 6.5%.

The rearrangement links TRBV19 to TRBJ2-7; D is possibly TRBD2 (5 bases). The sequence came from a woman in her thirties with acute COVID-19. Sequences were obtained from PBMCs or T cells enriched from blood (not recorded which). DNA of the CDR3: TGTGCCAGTAGTATGAGGGACGAGCAGTACTTC. Translated, it gives CASSMRDEQYF. Supplemented by reference TRBV19 and TRBJ2-7, the full variable domain reads DGGITQSPKYLFRKEGQNVTLSCEQNLNHDAMYWYRQDPGQGLRLIYYSQIVNDFQKGDIAEGYSVSREKKESFPLTVTSAQKNPTAFYLCASSMRDEQYFGPGTRLTVT.